This T cell receptor beta chain emerged from a study of identical twins (dated by TCRdb to 2015 to 2016). For the study in its entirety: To test whether fetal clonotypes persist, this study deep-sequenced TCR alpha and beta repertoires from monozygotic twins, from unrelated adults of various ages, and from cord blood. To rule out contamination, replicate twin experiments were performed at different times with different library preparation protocols.

General conclusions and limits of the study: Because the same donors could not be followed over many years, the conclusions depended on cross-sectional statistical analysis. Compared with coincidental sharing between unrelated individuals, an excess of low generation-probability sequences was observed among out-of-frame TCR alpha sequences shared between twins. Abundant cord blood beta clonotypes carried fewer insertions; young adult naive repertoires showed a weaker similar trend, while memory repertoires showed none. In monozygotic twins, recombination models systematically underestimated out-of-frame TCR alpha sharing, but the models matched the sharing seen between unrelated individuals. Zero-insertion analyses could be partly confounded by invariant T cells such as MAIT and iNKT, although diverse VJ usage argued against such confounding for most clonotypes. The excess sharing between twins in beta out-of-frame sequences was weaker because fewer shared sequences reduced the signal-to-noise ratio.

Only healthy Caucasian donors were included. The study also sequenced three unrelated non-twin adults: a male aged 18 to 29, a male aged 50 to 59 and a female aged 50 to 59. Using Miltenyi CD45RO+ enrichment and human naive T-cell isolation kits, memory (CD45RO+) and naive T cells were isolated from PBMC. Library prep was done by 5' RACE. Data came from an Illumina HiSeq 2000. Template switching introduced a universal primer binding site; the final cDNA contained a unique molecular identifier, enabling accurate counting of TCR cDNA molecules. First-strand cDNA for TCR alpha and beta chains was synthesized from specific primers in the conserved constant-segment region. To control for contamination, every cDNA library was double barcoded, receiving both a SMART-Mk sample barcode and Illumina barcodes. TruSeq adapter sequences, together with Illumina sample barcodes, were added in two successive PCR steps. TCR alpha and beta cDNA libraries were sequenced on the Illumina HiSeq platform with custom primers. Regarding the original processing steps: MiGEC processed the raw reads to extract unique molecular identifiers, while MiXCR was used to determine the CDR3 positions. Recombination models were inferred per individual with the repgenHMM and IGoR tools using an EM algorithm. Shared clonotypes were analyzed with the tcR package in R, and sharing was normalized by the product of cloneset sizes. Out-of-frame nonproductive sequences were analyzed to study raw recombination free of thymic and clonal selection effects. Through fastp at Q25 and MiXCR, TCRdb rebuilt clones from the public reads, retaining in-frame beta chains. Identical CDR3 protein sequences are pooled into one entry, listed with their most common genes and DNA. TCRdb's processing, not the authors', yielded these V and J calls. A total of roughly 690,000 distinct CDR3 sequences appear in this sample, 5.5% to 7.5% of them only once. Approximately 2% of the sample is held by the ten biggest clonotypes.

This clonotype was picked up many times. Its specific antigen is unknown. It has no much larger one-base neighbor in the sample; base qualities were not kept. Per the germline V gene (reference sequence), SEHNR is the CDR1 and FQNEAQ is the CDR2. Trimming takes 4 bases off V and 5 bases off J; junction bases not matched to a gene: 4. The CDR3 measures 14 amino acids from cysteine to phenylalanine. The CDR3 DNA has 42 bases and is translated from base 1. The sample was naive T cells sorted from blood. The cell subset or site tag for this specimen amounts to: cells isolated with a human naive T-cell isolation kit. The clonotype was recovered from a man between 18 and 35 years old in good health. This sequence uses TRBV7-9 and TRBJ1-2; 10 junctional bases match TRBD1. The CDR3 reads CASSSRDRGYGYTF. The nucleotide sequence is given as TGTGCCAGCAGCTCCCGGGACAGGGGTTATGGCTACACCTTC.